This passage covers 12 T cell receptor beta chains from one sample sequenced in a study of response to subunit inactivated influenza vaccine. TCRdb processed the RT-PCR reads anew with MiXCR; each CDR3 protein has one entry. The data contain some 800,000 distinct CDR3 sequences, roughly 20% of them singletons. Specimen: PBMCs from blood, collected roughly 5 days after vaccination. The receptors stem from a man aged 45-60 years who received an inactivated influenza vaccine.

The chain links TRBV12-3 or TRBV12-4 to TRBJ2-1; no clear D. V lost 3 bases and J 2 bases, leaving 14 bases between the germline ends. The CDR3 is 16 residues long. The CDR3 DNA reads TGTGCCAGCAGTTTGACTCCTACCGGTACCTACAATGAGCAGTTCTTC. Translated: CASSLTPTGTYNEQFF.

This clonotype was detected ten times or more. The V and J genes are TRBV20-1 and TRBJ2-7; perhaps TRBD2 as D (5 bases). CDR1 is DFQATT, CDR2 SNEGSKA, per germline (reference sequence). Trimming removed 4 bases from V and 3 bases from J, with 16 bases in between. The CDR3 loop spans 14 amino acids. Here the CDR3 reads CSATPVRTGYEQYF. CDR3 DNA sequence: TGCAGTGCTACGCCAGTTAGGACTGGCTACGAGCAGTACTTC.

This clonotype was detected only a few times. In nucleotides, the CDR3 is TGTGCCAGTAGTGTCAAGGGATGGGGCACTGAAGCTTTCTTT. Its translation: CASSVKGWGTEAFF. This sequence joins TRBV19 and TRBJ1-1; D unclear. Trimming pared 5 bases from V and 4 bases from J, leaving 14 bases between. Germline assignment: CDR1 LNHDA and CDR2 SQIVND (reference sequence). The CDR3 consists of 14 residues.

This clonotype was detected a few times. The genes are TRBV12-3 or TRBV12-4 and TRBJ2-1, with D perhaps TRBD1 or TRBD2 (6 bases each). The CDR3 sequence is 15 residues long. Trimming cost V 3 bases and J 5 bases, with 14 bases left between them. The CDR3 region is CASSFNGGSNNEQFF. The DNA of the CDR3 is TGTGCCAGCAGTTTCAACGGGGGCTCTAACAATGAGCAGTTCTTC.

This clonotype occurred a few times. The rearrangement links TRBV10-2 to TRBJ1-5, with D possibly being TRBD1 (6 bases). Germline assignment: CDR1 WSHSY and CDR2 SAAADI. CDR3 size: 13 residues. V gave up 5 bases and J gave up 7 bases, with 12 bases separating them. CDR3 protein: CASSPQGWQPQHF. The CDR3 DNA sequence: TGCGCCAGCAGTCCACAGGGTTGGCAGCCCCAGCATTTT.

The rearrangement joins TRBV6-1 to TRBJ2-3; possible D gene TRBD2, 5 bases. There are 15 residues in the CDR3. Germline V gene sequence: CDR1 MNHNS, CDR2 SASEGT. The V end was cut by 6 bases, the J end by 5 bases, with 18 bases between. The CDR3 region has the DNA TGTGCCAGCAGGAGTCACGGACTCAGCGGAGATACGCAGTATTTT. Amino acids: CASRSHGLSGDTQYF.

This rearrangement joins TRBV20-1 to TRBJ2-1, with a tentative D call TRBD2 (6 bases). The germline V gene has CDR1 DFQATT and CDR2 SNEGSKA (reference sequence). CDR3 length: 16 residues. V lost 0 bases and J lost 6, with 18 bases in between. CDR3 protein: CSARDPGLLSSNEQFF. CDR3 DNA sequence: TGCAGTGCTAGAGACCCGGGACTTCTGTCAAGCAATGAGCAGTTCTTC.

The gene calls are TRBV4-3 and TRBJ1-3; D ambiguous. Trimming took off 2 bases at V and 0 bases at J, with 8 bases between the two ends. The CDR3 has 15 amino acids. CDR1 LGHNA and CDR2 YSLEER come from the germline V gene. As DNA, the CDR3 is TGCGCCAGCAGCCAAATACACGGCTCTGGAAACACCATATATTTT. Its translation: CASSQIHGSGNTIYF.

In its sample, this clonotype was seen a few times. The chain couples TRBV5-1 to TRBJ2-6; 12 bases agree with TRBD1. The V gene end was trimmed by 4 bases and the J gene end by 0 bases; junction bases not matched to a gene: 5. Germline V gene lookup returns CDR1 SGHRS and CDR2 YFSETQ. The length of the CDR3 is 18 residues. CDR3 in DNA: TGCGCCAGCAGCCAGGGACAGGGGGCCCTCTCTGGGGCCAACGTCCTGACTTTC. It translates to CASSQGQGALSGANVLTF.

The V and J genes are TRBV27 and TRBJ2-7, with D maybe TRBD1 (5 bases). V was shortened by 0 bases and J by 5 bases, with 11 bases between the two germline ends. The CDR3 spans 14 residues. In germline, CDR1 is MNHEY, CDR2 SMNVEV (reference sequence). The CDR3 loop is CASSLSDTLDEQYF. The CDR3 DNA reads as TGTGCCAGCAGTTTATCGGACACCCTGGACGAGCAGTACTTC.

J is TRBJ2-1 and V is TRBV9; possibly TRBD1 or TRBD2 for D (5 bases each). Between the trimmed V and J ends, which lost 0 bases and 12 bases, there was a span of 22 bases. The germline V gene has CDR1 SGDLS and CDR2 YYNGEE. The CDR3 spans 16 residues. The CDR3 here is CASSVGSNLAGAGQFF. CDR3 DNA sequence: TGTGCCAGCAGCGTAGGGAGTAACCTAGCCGGGGCCGGGCAGTTCTTC.

This clonotype was seen repeatedly, ten times or more. The chain uses TRBV6-5 and TRBJ2-3, with 9 bases identical to TRBD1. Germline lookup yields CDR1 MNHEY and CDR2 SVGAGI. With 4 bases clipped from V and 3 bases from J, the junction kept 8 bases outside the gene matches. The CDR3 length is 16 residues. CDR3 sequence (DNA): TGTGCCAGCAGTTCCTCGACAGGGGGAGGAACAGATACGCAGTATTTT. Residues: CASSSSTGGGTDTQYF.